This T cell receptor (beta chain) was captured in a study of cytomegalovirus exposure and HLA in healthy donors. Whole-study findings and limits: In vitro confirmation showed three CMV-associated chains to be CMV antigen specific. According to the study, 150 to 200 TCR beta chains were cytomegalovirus-associated.

The germline gives CDR1 MNHEY, CDR2 SMNVEV (reference sequence). Unmatched junction bases numbered 0, after V lost 2 bases and J lost 3 bases. This CDR3 region has 13 residues. Among the approximately 130 subjects of the validation cohort, separate from the approximately 670-subject first cohort, were the donors. In this sample, this clone turned up a few times. Its antigen is as yet unknown. The data were produced by immunoSEQ multiplex PCR, yet TCRdb's version contains in-frame clones alone and is incomplete. Of almost 200,000 clones in the sample, about three quarters were seen once. Sequenced sample: PBMCs. This TCR was sampled from a woman aged 25 to 39 in good health and CMV-seronegative. The chain combines TRBV27 with TRBJ2-7, with 8 positions matching TRBD1. The CDR3 nucleotides are TGTGCCAGCAGTTTAACAGGGGGCTACGAGCAGTACTTC. Encoded protein: CASSLTGGYEQYF.